This record covers a single TCR beta chain. Germline V CDR1 and CDR2: LNHDA, SQIVND (reference sequence). Trimming at V came to 7 bases and at J to 6 bases, leaving 12 bases not matched to a gene. The CDR3 contains 16 residues. Source study methods: Scientists estimated how many nucleated cells there were by amplifying reference gene primers. Sequencing was performed with immunoSEQ multiplex PCR; in TCRdb, only in-frame clones are kept and a portion is missing. V, J and clone size reflect that table, while D and trimming were determined from the DNA. The sample lists 250,000 to 350,000 clones, 70% to 90% seen once, with 4.3% in the top ten. This entry belongs to a study of blood T cell repertoires in COVID-19. For the study at large: From T cells, B-cell-depleted T cells, or PBMCs came the material, which was cDNA or gDNA.

The sample taken for sequencing was PBMCs or T cells enriched from blood (not recorded which). The source is a woman aged 25 to 45 who had recovered from COVID-19. The genes are TRBV19 and TRBJ2-3; 11 bases fit TRBD1. The CDR3 sequence is CASTFRAGQGGDTQYF. CDR3 bases: TGTGCCAGTACCTTCCGCGCGGGACAGGGGGGGGATACGCAGTATTTT. The full variable domain, rest sourced from reference TRBV19 and TRBJ2-3, is DGGITQSPKYLFRKEGQNVTLSCEQNLNHDAMYWYRQDPGQGLRLIYYSQIVNDFQKGDIAEGYSVSREKKESFPLTVTSAQKNPTAFYLCASTFRAGQGGDTQYFGPGTRLTVL.